This T cell receptor (beta chain) was recovered during a study of cytomegalovirus exposure and HLA in healthy donors. Assay used: immunoSEQ multiplex PCR; TCRdb lists only in-frame clones, some missing. The profile covers hundreds of thousands of clones, with roughly 87% appearing a single time and more than 10% taken by the ten largest. This CDR3 is 16 amino acids long. The germline CDR1 and CDR2 sequences are SGHRS and YFSETQ. V lost 3 bases and J lost 2, with 12 bases in between. The sample holds one count of this clone. Sequencing was done on a sample of PBMCs. This clonotype originated in a man aged 18-30 years in good health and CMV-seropositive. The rearrangement links TRBV5-1 to TRBJ2-6; perhaps TRBD2 as D (6 bases). The CDR3 is CASSSEGTAGANVLTF. The CDR3 bases are TGCGCCAGCAGCTCGGAGGGGACGGCTGGGGCCAACGTCCTGACTTTC.